The 27 T cell receptor beta chains below were found in one sample sequenced in a study of T cells expressing NK-cell markers. With the 5' RACE reads reprocessed, TCRdb shows one record per CDR3 protein and no DNA. The sample table includes 500,000 or so distinct CDR3 sequences. Sequenced: blood T cells: a sorted CD56 or NKG2C T cell subset, CD4+ or CD8+ T cells, or bulk PBMC T cells (not recorded which). These receptors all stem from a man between 18 and 29 years old in good health.

The chain recombines TRBV14 with TRBJ2-3; TCRdb picks TRBD2, but there is no DNA to check that call. This CDR3 region has 14 residues. Germline CDR1 is SGHDN and CDR2 is FVKESK. The CDR3 reads CASSDSGTTDTQYF.

The chain recombines TRBV12-1 with TRBJ2-5. TRBV12-1 is flagged as a pseudogene. This CDR3 is built from 13 residues. The CDR3 sequence: CASSFPDQETQYF.

CDR3 amino acids: CSVGSGANVLTF. This rearrangement joins TRBV29-1 to TRBJ2-6. The germline V gene has CDR1 SQVTM and CDR2 ANQGSEA. There are 12 residues in the CDR3.

The chain has TRBV10-3 and TRBJ2-5. The CDR3 sequence is 12 residues long. Germline lookup yields CDR1 ENHRY and CDR2 SYGVKD. This CDR3 reads CAISGQTETQYF.

The genes are TRBV6-1 and TRBJ2-1; the TCRdb D gene call, TRBD1, has no DNA to confirm it. The CDR3 is 16 amino acids. Germline V lookup: CDR1 MNHNS, CDR2 SASEGT. CDR3 sequence reads: CASSEASGTRYNEQFF.

The rearrangement joins TRBV15 to TRBJ2-5. This CDR3 has 13 residues. CDR1 is LNHNV and CDR2 is YYDKDF in the germline V gene (reference sequence). The CDR3: CATSSHISETQYF. Based on the CDR3 plus reference TRBV15 and TRBJ2-5, the full variable domain is DAMVIQNPRYQVTQFGKPVTLSCSQTLNHNVMYWYQQKSSQAPKLLFHYYDKDFNNEADTPDNFQSRRPNTSFCFLDIRSPGLGDTAMYLCATSSHISETQYFGPGTRLLVL.

V usage is TRBV4-3 and J usage is TRBJ2-7; checking the TCRdb D call of TRBD2 is not possible without DNA. Germline CDR1 LGHNA, CDR2 YSLEER. The CDR3 sequence is 15 residues long. Here the CDR3 reads CASSQDRALTYEQYF.

The chain employs TRBV7-8 and TRBJ2-3; there is no DNA to check the TCRdb D call of TRBD2. This CDR3 has 14 amino acids. Germline V gene sequence: CDR1 SGHVS, CDR2 FQNEAQ. This chain's CDR3 is CASSPGLVIDTQYF.

The chain employs TRBV28 and TRBJ2-7; the TRBD2 assignment by TCRdb is unverifiable without DNA. The CDR3 consists of 14 residues. In germline, CDR1 is MDHEN, CDR2 SYDVKM. This CDR3 reads CASTRGPTIYEQYF.

The CDR3 reads CASSLQGVSYEQYF. The chain uses TRBV7-2 and TRBJ2-7; TCRdb's D gene call, TRBD1, goes unchecked for lack of DNA. This CDR3 has 14 residues. CDR1 and CDR2 (germline): SGHTA, FQGNSA. Drawing the rest from reference TRBV7-2 and TRBJ2-7, the complete variable domain is GAGVSQSPSNKVTEKGKDVELRCDPISGHTALYWYRQSLGQGLEFLIYFQGNSAPDKSGLPSDRFSAERTGGSVSTLTIQRTQQEDSAVYLCASSLQGVSYEQYFGPGTRLTVT.

The chain combines TRBV4-3 with TRBJ2-7; absent DNA, TCRdb's TRBD2 call cannot be checked. Germline V lookup: CDR1 LGHNA, CDR2 YSLEER. The CDR3 runs 19 residues. The CDR3 is CASSPKVLVAGVSSYEQYF.

The J gene is TRBJ2-1, the V gene TRBV6-1; TCRdb names TRBD2, which stays unverified in the absence of DNA. Germline values: CDR1 MNHNS, CDR2 SASEGT. This CDR3 contains 12 residues. The CDR3 loop reads CASSRLAVEQFF.

The chain links TRBV7-9 to TRBJ2-5; TCRdb lists TRBD1, though no DNA is available to test this call. Looked up from germline, CDR1 is SEHNR and CDR2 is FQNEAQ (reference sequence). This CDR3 spans 14 amino acids. The chain's CDR3 is CASTLGGGQETQYF. The entire variable domain, with the rest obtained from reference TRBV7-9 and TRBJ2-5, is as follows: DTGVSQNPRHKITKRGQNVTFRCDPISEHNRLYWYRQTLGQGPEFLTYFQNEAQLEKSRLLSDRFSAERPKGSFSTLEIQRTEQGDSAMYLCASTLGGGQETQYFGPGTRLLVL.

This chain joins TRBV7-9 and TRBJ2-2; TCRdb outputs TRBD1, but without DNA this stays unchecked. CDR1 is SEHNR and CDR2 is FQNEAQ in the germline V gene (reference sequence). The CDR3 loop spans 17 amino acids. The CDR3 sequence: CASSPLWQGRLGGELFF. Drawing the rest from reference TRBV7-9 and TRBJ2-2, the complete variable domain is DTGVSQNPRHKITKRGQNVTFRCDPISEHNRLYWYRQTLGQGPEFLTYFQNEAQLEKSRLLSDRFSAERPKGSFSTLEIQRTEQGDSAMYLCASSPLWQGRLGGELFFGEGSRLTVL.

The chain uses TRBV5-1 and TRBJ2-1. The CDR3 has 14 residues. Germline V gene data show CDR1 as SGHRS and CDR2 as YFSETQ. CDR3 region: CASSLGGRTDEQFF.

CDR3 residues: CASSALAGGENIQYF. V is TRBV9 and J is TRBJ2-4; without DNA, the TCRdb call of TRBD2 cannot be checked. Germline V CDR1 and CDR2: SGDLS, YYNGEE. The CDR3 runs to 15 residues.

The J gene is TRBJ1-2, the V gene TRBV29-1; the TRBD1 assignment by TCRdb is unverifiable without DNA. The germline gives CDR1 SQVTM, CDR2 ANQGSEA. There are 16 residues in the CDR3. CDR3 sequence: CSVKPRNFFTGHGYTF.

This chain's CDR3 is CASSRLGQGSTDTQYF. The chain combines TRBV7-6 with TRBJ2-3; TCRdb's D call of TRBD1 is untestable without DNA. This CDR3 region has 16 residues. The V gene's germline CDR1 is SGHVS and CDR2 FNYEAQ.

The CDR3 sequence: CATSRDMREWLNEQFF. V is TRBV15 and J is TRBJ2-1; TCRdb reports TRBD2, a call that lacks DNA to check it against. Germline assignment: CDR1 LNHNV and CDR2 YYDKDF (reference sequence). This CDR3 is built from 16 residues.

V and J are TRBV5-1 and TRBJ2-3; without DNA, the TCRdb call of TRBD2 cannot be checked. Germline loops: CDR1 SGHRS, CDR2 YFSETQ. This CDR3 has 15 residues. The CDR3 region is CASRPSGISTDTQYF.

This chain joins TRBV2 and TRBJ1-2; TCRdb calls TRBD1, which cannot be checked without DNA. Germline loops: CDR1 SNHLY, CDR2 FYNNEI. The CDR3 loop spans 13 amino acids. CDR3 sequence: CASSSWDAYGYTF.

The chain has TRBV5-1 and TRBJ2-2; TCRdb calls TRBD2, which cannot be checked without DNA. Germline CDR1 SGHRS, CDR2 YFSETQ. This CDR3 is built from 15 residues. The CDR3 reads CASSFAGVRAGELFF.

This chain links TRBV2 with TRBJ2-1; TCRdb's D call of TRBD2 is untestable without DNA. CDR1 and CDR2 (germline): SNHLY, FYNNEI. This CDR3 region has 17 residues. The CDR3 reads CASSGTATGHFYNEQFF.

The chain uses TRBV20-1 and TRBJ2-1; TCRdb gives TRBD1 as the D gene, but with no DNA this cannot be confirmed. The CDR3 runs to 11 residues. Germline V gene sequence: CDR1 DFQATT, CDR2 SNEGSKA (reference sequence). The CDR3 sequence is CSARYRGEQFF.

The V call is TRBV5-1, the J call TRBJ2-1; as DNA is missing, the TRBD2 call by TCRdb cannot be tested. The germline CDR1 and CDR2 sequences are SGHRS and YFSETQ. This CDR3 contains 14 residues. CDR3 protein: CASSSREAYNEQFF.

The chain couples TRBV12-5 to TRBJ2-5; TCRdb names TRBD1, which stays unverified in the absence of DNA. The CDR3 covers 13 residues. Germline lookup yields CDR1 LGHNT and CDR2 FRNRAP. The CDR3 sequence: CASGPWGVETQYF.

The chain employs TRBV5-1 and TRBJ2-5; TCRdb names TRBD2, which stays unverified in the absence of DNA. The CDR3 covers 18 residues. Germline V CDR1 and CDR2: SGHRS, YFSETQ. CDR3 in amino acids: CASASRLAGGVLAETQYF. Based on the CDR3 plus reference TRBV5-1 and TRBJ2-5, the full variable domain is KAGVTQTPRYLIKTRGQQVTLSCSPISGHRSVSWYQQTPGQGLQFLFEYFSETQRNKGNFPGRFSGRQFSNSRSEMNVSTLELGDSALYLCASASRLAGGVLAETQYFGPGTRLLVL.